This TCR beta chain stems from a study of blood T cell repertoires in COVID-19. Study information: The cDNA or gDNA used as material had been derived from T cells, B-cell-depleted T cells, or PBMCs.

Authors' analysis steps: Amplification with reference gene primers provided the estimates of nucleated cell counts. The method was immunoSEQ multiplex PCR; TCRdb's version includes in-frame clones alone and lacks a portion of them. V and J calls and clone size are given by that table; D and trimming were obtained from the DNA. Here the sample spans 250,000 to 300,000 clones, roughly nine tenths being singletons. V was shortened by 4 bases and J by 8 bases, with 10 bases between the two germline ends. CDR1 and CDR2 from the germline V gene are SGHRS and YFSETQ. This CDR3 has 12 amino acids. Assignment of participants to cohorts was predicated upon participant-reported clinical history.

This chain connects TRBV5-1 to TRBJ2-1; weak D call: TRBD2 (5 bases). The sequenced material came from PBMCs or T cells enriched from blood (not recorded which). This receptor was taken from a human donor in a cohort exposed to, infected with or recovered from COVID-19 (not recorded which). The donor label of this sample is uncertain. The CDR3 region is CASSPLRDEQFF. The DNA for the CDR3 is TGCGCCAGCAGCCCGCTGAGGGATGAGCAGTTCTTC.